This TCR beta chain came from a study of T cell changes during pregnancy in multiple sclerosis. Only in-frame clones appear in the TCRdb table, and some are missing; sequencing was by immunoSEQ multiplex PCR. The sample includes over 90,000 clones, approximately 93% seen only once; the top ten take more than 0.75%. The sequencing here drew on peripheral blood, taken after pregnancy. The clonotype was recovered from a female donor with multiple sclerosis, enrolled in a pregnancy study.

Here the CDR3 reads CATSRDRVPGELFF. The CDR3 nucleotides are TGTGCCACCAGCAGAGATCGAGTTCCCGGGGAGCTGTTTTTT. V is TRBV15 and J is TRBJ2-2; unclear D gene. This CDR3 spans 14 amino acids. The germline V and J ends were trimmed by 0 bases and 6 bases, with 8 bases remaining between them. Per the germline V gene, CDR1 is LNHNV and CDR2 is YYDKDF (reference sequence). Full variable domain (outside the CDR3, taken from reference TRBV15 and TRBJ2-2): DAMVIQNPRYQVTQFGKPVTLSCSQTLNHNVMYWYQQKSSQAPKLLFHYYDKDFNNEADTPDNFQSRRPNTSFCFLDIRSPGLGDTAMYLCATSRDRVPGELFFGEGSRLTVL.